This T cell receptor (beta chain) came from a study of blood T cell repertoires in COVID-19. The repertoire was sequenced with immunoSEQ multiplex PCR; TCRdb's copy has only in-frame clones and lacks some. The table has over 350,000 clones, roughly nine tenths seen once. Individuals drawn from some 25 US areas were roughly 18 to 95 years old. Assignments of participants to cohorts depended upon their own reported clinical history. This clone was counted between two and nine times. This receptor was identified in a woman aged 40 to 50 who had been exposed to COVID-19. Sequencing was performed on PBMCs or T cells enriched from blood (not recorded which).

CDR3 region: CASSLGPRNTEAFF. The DNA of the CDR3 is TGTGCCAGCAGCCTGGGTCCGAGGAACACTGAAGCTTTCTTT. The chain uses TRBV5-4 and TRBJ1-1; D not resolved. Trimming stripped 4 bases from V and 1 base from J, with 11 bases between. The CDR3 consists of 14 residues. Germline V gene sequence: CDR1 SGHNT, CDR2 YYREEE (reference sequence).